Sequencing of this T cell receptor (beta chain) was carried out in a study of neurological immune-mediated disorders. This clonotype was recorded many times. Its antigen is currently unknown. Study results and limitations: Private repertoires in all groups were suggested by the finding that expanded clones across subjects shared no CDR3 amino acid sequences.

Synthesis of cDNA was performed by 5'RACE using 10-nucleotide random UMIs. From 15-18 subjects, every sequencing run obtained over 190 million TCR-beta sequences. Via MiXCR, TCRdb re-called the 5' RACE reads, giving one row per CDR3 protein. The data contain approximately 27,000 distinct CDR3 sequences, roughly 23% of them singletons. Each sorted-subset library came from 1 million CD4+ or CD8+ T cells. The CDR3 sequence is 14 residues long. Germline loops: CDR1 MDHEN, CDR2 SYDVKM. V was trimmed by 3 bases and J by 2 bases, leaving 10 bases between them. Sequencing used CD4+ T cells from blood. The receptor was derived from a man between 45 and 60 years old with HTLV-1-associated myelopathy (HAM/TSP). V usage is TRBV28 and J usage is TRBJ1-1; TRBD1 is a possible D gene (5 bases). The CDR3 DNA follows: TGTGCCAGCAGTTTGGGGGTGAGAAACACTGAAGCTTTCTTT. Residues: CASSLGVRNTEAFF.